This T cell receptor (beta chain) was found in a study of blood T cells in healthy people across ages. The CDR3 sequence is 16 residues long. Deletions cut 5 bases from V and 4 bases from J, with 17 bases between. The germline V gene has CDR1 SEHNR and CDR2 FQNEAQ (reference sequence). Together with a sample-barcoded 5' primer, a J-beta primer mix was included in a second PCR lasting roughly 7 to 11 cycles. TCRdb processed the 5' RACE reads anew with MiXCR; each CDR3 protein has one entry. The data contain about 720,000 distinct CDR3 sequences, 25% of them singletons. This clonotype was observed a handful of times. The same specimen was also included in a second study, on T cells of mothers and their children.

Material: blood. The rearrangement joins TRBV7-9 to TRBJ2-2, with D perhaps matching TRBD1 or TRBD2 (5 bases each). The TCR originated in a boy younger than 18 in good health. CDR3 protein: CASSEETGTLTGELFF. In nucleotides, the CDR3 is TGTGCCAGCAGCGAAGAAACCGGGACCCTCACCGGGGAGCTGTTTTTT.